Listed here is a single T cell receptor (beta chain). Which antigen it targets is not known. No much larger clonotype is one base removed from it; base qualities were not supplied. The data are from a study of blood T cell repertoires in COVID-19 (dated by TCRdb to the early 2020s). As for the study more broadly: Collaborator samples came from the United States, Italy and Spain and covered acute and convalescent phases of COVID-19. The prospective study material was composed of cDNA or gDNA derived from T cells, B-cell-depleted T cells, or PBMCs. The dataset comprised deeply sampled blood TCRbeta repertoires from subjects exposed to, actively infected with, or recovered from COVID-19. A freely available public database, intended as a resource for researchers studying the immune response to SARS-CoV-2, is where the repertoires were released. Samples came from the ongoing ImmuneRACE study (first 160 participants) plus 1,254 subjects from 6 global collaborators. Sample metadata almost always included a de-identified subject ID, COVID-19 status, age in years and sex. Where available, HLA class I and class II types were obtained from metadata supplied by the sample provider rather than from assay-based typing.

Reading the germline V gene (reference sequence) gives CDR1 LNHDA and CDR2 SQIVND. Taken from cysteine to phenylalanine, the CDR3 has 15 residues. Solely the CDR3 DNA is kept, with 45 bases framed from the first base. V loses 2 bases, J loses 2 bases, and the germline ends lie 12 bases apart. TCRbeta CDR3 regions were amplified from genomic DNA using the immunoSEQ Assay, a bias-controlled multiplex PCR. From the authors' description of their analysis: Within the assay, amplification of reference gene primers was used to estimate how many nucleated cells each sample contained. To quantify the absolute abundance of each unique TCRbeta CDR3 rearrangement, sequence reads were collapsed and filtered. Productive Simpson clonality was computed per sample as the square root of Simpson's diversity index over productive rearrangements. TCRdb stores this immuneACCESS table with in-frame sequences only. Part of the clones is absent; in the studies checked, under half of the shortfall reflects unresolved V genes, and no reason is known for the rest. The V and J calls and clone size are taken from that table; D and trimming were inferred from the DNA. The sample table records 40,000 to 50,000 clones; around 86% of these occur just once. Together, the top ten hold approximately 3.1% of the sample.

General conclusions and limits of the study: The quantity of clinical and demographic metadata differed by source and by participant and was supplied without curation.

In the prospective study, participants were roughly 18 to 100 years old, resided in about two dozen geographic areas of the United States, and were enrolled through a virtual design. Cohort assignment in the prospective study relied on participant-reported clinical history from a screening survey and a study questionnaire. For ImmuneRACE Cohort 3, a participant was defined as recovered based on two consecutive negative NP/OP PCR tests, clearance by a healthcare professional, or resolution of symptoms. In the prospective study, whole blood, serum and a nasopharyngeal or oropharyngeal swab were collected from each participant by mobile phlebotomists. Prospective study participants could optionally give additional blood draws and questionnaires over an approximately two-month period. Blood samples from the prospective study were shipped frozen or at room temperature prior to DNA extraction.

This TCR was recovered from a woman aged 50 to 65 who had recovered from COVID-19. The sequence links TRBV19 to TRBJ2-5; TRBD1 is possibly the D segment (5 matching bases). The sequenced material came from PBMCs or T cells enriched from blood (not recorded which). The sequence in DNA is TGTGCCAGTAGTATACAGGGAAGGTTACAAGAGACCCAGTACTTC. Its amino acids are CASSIQGRLQETQYF.